Following are 21 T cell receptor beta chains from one sample sequenced in a study of T cells expressing NK-cell markers. Reprocessing the 5' RACE reads, TCRdb reports a single entry for every CDR3 protein and omits DNA. This sample's table reports fewer than 200,000 distinct CDR3 sequences. The sequenced sample was blood T cells: a sorted CD56 or NKG2C T cell subset, CD4+ or CD8+ T cells, or bulk PBMC T cells (not recorded which). These receptors were obtained from a woman aged 18-69 years in good health.

The chain has TRBV28 and TRBJ2-1; without DNA, the TCRdb call of TRBD1 cannot be checked. From germline, CDR1 is MDHEN and CDR2 SYDVKM. This CDR3 contains 16 residues. This chain's CDR3 is CASTLSGQGAFNEQFF.

The CDR3 loop is CASSSGPGTGNTGELFF. The chain carries TRBV5-5 and TRBJ2-2; the TCRdb call, TRBD1, lacks DNA for checking. This CDR3 comprises 17 residues. Germline loops: CDR1 SGHKS, CDR2 YYEKEE (reference sequence).

V usage is TRBV7-3 and J usage is TRBJ2-3; as DNA is missing, the TRBD2 call by TCRdb cannot be tested. Germline CDR1 SGHTA, CDR2 FQGTGA. The CDR3 extends over 18 amino acids. CDR3 sequence reads: CASSFYRIGTSGIDTQYF. Filled out from reference TRBV7-3 and TRBJ2-3, the complete variable domain reads GAGVSQTPSNKVTEKGKYVELRCDPISGHTALYWYRQSLGQGPEFLIYFQGTGAADDSGLPNDRFFAVRPEGSVSTLKIQRTERGDSAVYLCASSFYRIGTSGIDTQYFGPGTRLTVL.

The CDR3 reads CASSFLRGLAGEQETQYF. The genes are TRBV7-3 and TRBJ2-5; the TCRdb call, TRBD2, lacks DNA for checking. The length of the CDR3 is 18 residues. Germline CDR1 reads SGHTA; CDR2 reads FQGTGA.

V is TRBV12-3 or TRBV12-4 and J is TRBJ2-5; TCRdb gives TRBD1 as the D gene, but with no DNA this cannot be confirmed. The CDR3 loop spans 13 amino acids. The CDR3 spells CASTRGLEETQYF.

V and J are TRBV5-1 and TRBJ2-5; TCRdb reports TRBD2, a call that lacks DNA to check it against. The CDR3 spans 17 residues. Germline V gene sequence: CDR1 SGHRS, CDR2 YFSETQ. This CDR3 reads CASRNGGLADSQETQYF. Looking up the rest from reference TRBV5-1 and TRBJ2-5 gives the full variable domain: KAGVTQTPRYLIKTRGQQVTLSCSPISGHRSVSWYQQTPGQGLQFLFEYFSETQRNKGNFPGRFSGRQFSNSRSEMNVSTLELGDSALYLCASRNGGLADSQETQYFGPGTRLLVL.

The chain combines TRBV6-1 with TRBJ2-5; the D gene TCRdb calls, TRBD1, cannot be checked with no DNA. CDR3 length equals 14 residues. The germline V gene has CDR1 MNHNS and CDR2 SASEGT. The CDR3: CASSTTGVAETQYF.

The gene calls are TRBV11-2 and TRBJ2-5; TCRdb proposes TRBD1, but this gene call is untestable without DNA. Germline CDR1 SGHAT, CDR2 FQNNGV. The CDR3 length is 15 residues. This CDR3 is CASSPPGGGQETQYF.

V gene TRBV12-3 or TRBV12-4 combines with J gene TRBJ2-3; TCRdb's D call of TRBD1 is untestable without DNA. The length of the CDR3 is 16 residues. The CDR3 reads CASSLIHRGGSGTQYF.

This chain connects TRBV20-1 to TRBJ2-5; TCRdb reports TRBD1, a call that lacks DNA to check it against. CDR3 size: 14 residues. Germline V gene data show CDR1 as DFQATT and CDR2 as SNEGSKA (reference sequence). The CDR3 is CSARTPREGETQYF.

The V and J genes are TRBV7-2 and TRBJ2-3; TCRdb's assignment of TRBD2 cannot be checked, as there is no DNA. The CDR3 totals 14 residues. Germline-derived CDR1 and CDR2 are SGHTA and FQGNSA. The CDR3 is CASSSVSPGDTQYF.

The chain carries TRBV28 and TRBJ1-6. The CDR3 is made up of 13 amino acids. Germline V gene data show CDR1 as MDHEN and CDR2 as SYDVKM. CDR3 in amino acids: CASSMDDSRPLHF. The full variable domain, completed using reference TRBV28 and TRBJ1-6, is DVKVTQSSRYLVKRTGEKVFLECVQDMDHENMFWYRQDPGLGLRLIYFSYDVKMKEKGDIPEGYSVSREKKERFSLILESASTNQTSMYLCASSMDDSRPLHFGNGTRLTVT.

This chain links TRBV6-1 with TRBJ2-1; TCRdb selects TRBD2, and the lack of DNA leaves this call unchecked. CDR1 MNHNS and CDR2 SASEGT come from the germline V gene. This CDR3 region has 13 residues. CDR3 loop: CASSISGYNEQFF.

V usage is TRBV6-1 and J usage is TRBJ2-7. From germline, CDR1 is MNHNS and CDR2 SASEGT. The length of the CDR3 is 15 residues. The CDR3 loop is CASTQTSGTPYEQYF.

The J gene is TRBJ2-2, the V gene TRBV15; TCRdb's assignment of TRBD1 cannot be checked, as there is no DNA. The CDR3 is made up of 15 amino acids. Germline V CDR1 and CDR2: LNHNV, YYDKDF (reference sequence). The CDR3 sequence: CATRTQGYRTGELFF. Full variable domain (rest looked up from reference TRBV15 and TRBJ2-2): DAMVIQNPRYQVTQFGKPVTLSCSQTLNHNVMYWYQQKSSQAPKLLFHYYDKDFNNEADTPDNFQSRRPNTSFCFLDIRSPGLGDTAMYLCATRTQGYRTGELFFGEGSRLTVL.

This sequence joins TRBV15 and TRBJ1-5; TCRdb calls TRBD1, which cannot be checked without DNA. There are 14 residues in the CDR3. Germline V lookup: CDR1 LNHNV, CDR2 YYDKDF (reference sequence). The CDR3 region is CATSRQGVDQPQHF.

V and J are TRBV5-1 and TRBJ2-1; TCRdb returns TRBD2, unconfirmable since there is no DNA. The V gene's germline CDR1 is SGHRS and CDR2 YFSETQ. The CDR3 is made up of 15 amino acids. The CDR3 protein is CASSPGLAYQSEQFF.

The genes are TRBV5-1 and TRBJ1-6; no DNA is available, so the TRBD1 call from TCRdb remains unchecked. CDR1 and CDR2 (germline): SGHRS, YFSETQ. The CDR3 runs to 14 residues. This CDR3 is CASSNGQGDSPLHF.

The V call is TRBV5-6, the J call TRBJ2-1; the TRBD1 assignment by TCRdb is unverifiable without DNA. Germline CDR1 reads SGHDT; CDR2 reads YYEEEE. The CDR3 is 15 residues long. CDR3 sequence reads: CASITRPSSYNEQFF.

The rearrangement joins TRBV6-5 to TRBJ2-7; TCRdb outputs TRBD2, but without DNA this stays unchecked. Germline-derived CDR1 and CDR2 are MNHEY and SVGAGI. This CDR3 has 16 residues. The CDR3 spells CASSYSTAGNGYEQYF.

The gene calls are TRBV5-4 and TRBJ2-1; TCRdb indicates TRBD2, and absent DNA this call remains unverified. CDR1 and CDR2 from the germline V gene are SGHNT and YYREEE (reference sequence). This CDR3 has 13 residues. This chain's CDR3 is CASSLASAVEQFF.